The 29 T cell receptor beta chains below come from one sample, sequenced in a study of cytomegalovirus exposure and HLA in healthy donors. Primers included in the PCR were 60 Vbeta and 13 Jbeta primers. Measured with immunoSEQ multiplex PCR; TCRdb has only the in-frame clones, and not every one. The repertoire holds around 93,000 clones, with about two thirds as singletons. The sequencing sample was made of PBMCs. The source is a boy under 18 in good health and CMV-seropositive.

The CDR3, as DNA: TGTGCCAGCAGCCATCGGGTAGCGGGAGTAGGAGAGACCCAGTACTTC. This sequence encodes CASSHRVAGVGETQYF. The chain recombines TRBV9 with TRBJ2-5; 9 bases align to TRBD2. Trimming removed 4 bases from V and 4 bases from J; junction bases left unmatched: 11. This CDR3 contains 16 residues. Germline V gene data show CDR1 as SGDLS and CDR2 as YYNGEE. The full variable domain, completed using reference TRBV9 and TRBJ2-5, is DSGVTQTPKHLITATGQRVTLRCSPRSGDLSVYWYQQSLDQGLQFLIQYYNGEERAKGNILERFSAQQFPDLHSELNLSSLELGDSALYFCASSHRVAGVGETQYFGPGTRLLVL.

This chain joins TRBV6-5 and TRBJ1-1; D is uncertain. V shed 2 bases and J shed 3 bases, with 7 bases lying between them. Germline CDR1 is MNHEY and CDR2 is SVGAGI. The CDR3 loop spans 13 amino acids. The CDR3 region has the DNA TGTGCCAGCAGTTACGTCGGGGACACTGAAGCTTTCTTT. Translating gives CASSYVGDTEAFF.

This clone was counted a few times. CDR3 nucleotide sequence: TGTGCCAGCAGCTTAGGGACTAGTGATCGACTTCCAGATACGCAGTATTTT. Protein sequence: CASSLGTSDRLPDTQYF. The rearrangement links TRBV5-6 to TRBJ2-3; 8 bases match TRBD2. V shed 2 bases and J 4 bases; nucleotides not matched to a gene: 12. This CDR3 comprises 17 residues. CDR1 is SGHDT, CDR2 YYEEEE, per germline.

The genes are TRBV6-5 and TRBJ2-5, with 9 bases that match TRBD2. The CDR3 has 15 residues. The V and J ends lost 2 bases and 4 bases, in that order; junction bases with no gene match: 5. The V gene's germline CDR1 is MNHEY and CDR2 SVGAGI. The CDR3 nucleotides read TGTGCCAGCAGTTACCTGTCTAGCGGGACAGAGACCCAGTACTTC. Protein: CASSYLSSGTETQYF.

The chain joins TRBV5-4 to TRBJ1-1; D not resolved. The CDR3 has 17 residues. Germline-derived CDR1 and CDR2 are SGHNT and YYREEE (reference sequence). The germline V and J ends were trimmed by 4 bases and 0 bases, with 19 bases remaining between them. The DNA of the CDR3 is TGTGCCAGCAGCCAGGACGGGGTCCTCTCAATGAACACTGAAGCTTTCTTT. Amino acid sequence: CASSQDGVLSMNTEAFF.

This chain links TRBV1 with TRBJ2-2; the tabulated D call, TRBD2, remains unverified against the DNA. TRBV1 is noted as a pseudogene. The CDR3 is 15 residues long. This CDR3 is CTSTSETCHTGELFF. CDR3 DNA: TGCACCAGCACGAGCGAGACCTGCCACACCGGGGAGCTGTTTTTT.

V and J are TRBV19 and TRBJ2-5, with 8 nucleotides matching TRBD1. CDR1 is LNHDA and CDR2 is SQIVND in the germline V gene (reference sequence). This CDR3 contains 12 residues. V shed 8 bases and J 5 bases; nucleotides not matched to a gene: 4. The CDR3 spells CASRQGKETQYF. As DNA, the CDR3 is TGTGCCAGTCGACAGGGGAAGGAGACCCAGTACTTC.

V gene TRBV4-3 combines with J gene TRBJ1-1; 10 nucleotides agree with TRBD1. The trim removed 2 bases at V and 3 bases at J, leaving 6 bases unmatched. The CDR3 is 16 residues long. The V gene's germline CDR1 is LGHNA and CDR2 YSLEER. The CDR3 sequence: CASSQLADRGYTEAFF. CDR3 nucleotides: TGCGCCAGCAGCCAACTGGCGGACAGGGGGTACACTGAAGCTTTCTTT.

In its sample, this clone was seen a few times. This chain links TRBV5-5 with TRBJ2-7; D unclear. Germline-derived CDR1 and CDR2 are SGHKS and YYEKEE (reference sequence). Trimming shortened V by 0 bases and J by 2 bases, and 6 bases separated the two germline ends. There are 13 residues in the CDR3. CDR3 loop: CASSLVQTYEQYF. In DNA form, the CDR3 reads TGTGCCAGCAGCTTGGTACAGACCTACGAGCAGTACTTC.

The chain combines TRBV30 with TRBJ1-1; D possibly corresponds to TRBD1 (5 bases). Germline V CDR1 and CDR2: GTSNPN, SVGIG (reference sequence). The CDR3 spans 15 residues. V dropped 2 bases and J dropped 1 base, with 14 bases sitting between them. As DNA, the CDR3 is TGTGCCTGGAGTTTGGGGGGGATAAGGAACACTGAAGCTTTCTTT. It translates to CAWSLGGIRNTEAFF.

This clone was counted only a few times. V usage is TRBV6-5 and J usage is TRBJ2-2; D is perhaps TRBD2 (5 bases). CDR1 and CDR2 (germline): MNHEY, SVGAGI. V lost 6 bases to trimming and J lost 2 bases, with 10 bases between them. The CDR3 extends over 14 amino acids. CDR3 loop: CASSRGGNTGELFF. CDR3 sequence (DNA): TGTGCCAGCAGCCGGGGTGGAAACACCGGGGAGCTGTTTTTT.

The rearrangement uses TRBV5-6 and TRBJ2-5; a possible D gene is TRBD1 (5 bases). The V and J ends lost 0 bases and 4 bases respectively, with 7 bases between them. The germline V gene encodes CDR1 SGHDT and CDR2 YYEEEE. The CDR3 contains 13 residues. The DNA for the CDR3 is TGTGCCAGCAGCTTGGGCAGGGTAGAGACCCAGTACTTC. Protein product: CASSLGRVETQYF. Full variable domain (rest looked up from reference TRBV5-6 and TRBJ2-5): DAGVTQSPTHLIKTRGQQVTLRCSPKSGHDTVSWYQQALGQGPQFIFQYYEEEERQRGNFPDRFSGHQFPNYSSELNVNALLLGDSALYLCASSLGRVETQYFGPGTRLLVL.

This chain uses TRBV25-1 with TRBJ2-5, with 7 nucleotides matching TRBD1. The better agreement between TRBJ2-7 and the DNA end casts doubt on the J call. Germline V gene lookup returns CDR1 MGHDK and CDR2 SYGVNS. The CDR3 is 15 amino acids. The CDR3 sequence: CASSKGQTGTYEQYF. CDR3 nucleotide sequence: TGTGCCAGCAGTAAGGGACAGACAGGAACCTACGAGCAGTACTTC.

There are a few counts of this clone. The chain links TRBV5-1 to TRBJ1-2; D not resolved. The CDR3 has 12 residues. V was cut by 0 bases and J by 4 bases, with 4 bases left in between. The germline gives CDR1 SGHRS, CDR2 YFSETQ. CDR3 sequence (DNA): TGCGCCAGCAGCTTGGACAGCTATGGCTACACCTTC. Its protein is CASSLDSYGYTF.

V usage is TRBV7-9 and J usage is TRBJ2-1; 9 bases are a match to TRBD1. The CDR3 runs to 15 residues. The trim removed 5 bases at V and 0 bases at J, leaving 2 bases unmatched. Germline lookup yields CDR1 SEHNR and CDR2 FQNEAQ (reference sequence). For the CDR3, the DNA is TGTGCCAGCAGCCGGACAGGGGCCTCCTACAATGAGCAGTTCTTC. This gives the protein CASSRTGASYNEQFF.

This chain joins TRBV7-2 and TRBJ1-5; TRBD1 matches at 7 bases. Germline V gene sequence: CDR1 SGHTA, CDR2 FQGNSA. This CDR3 comprises 14 residues. The junction had 3 bases not matched to a gene; V was cut back by 6 bases and J by 1 base. CDR3 amino acids: CASSKDRSNQPQHF. In DNA form, the CDR3 reads TGTGCCAGCAGTAAGGACAGGAGCAATCAGCCCCAGCATTTT.

The sample holds one count of this clone. The rearrangement uses TRBV25-1 and TRBJ2-7, with TRBD1 matching 7 bases. Germline assignment: CDR1 MGHDK and CDR2 SYGVNS. V was clipped by 6 bases and J by 0 bases; unmatched bases: 8. The CDR3 extends over 15 amino acids. CDR3 protein: CASRGTARFSYEQYF. CDR3 nucleotide sequence: TGTGCCAGCAGGGGGACAGCCCGGTTCTCCTACGAGCAGTACTTC.

The chain has TRBV11-2 and TRBJ2-1; TRBD1 matches at 7 bases. The germline gives CDR1 SGHAT, CDR2 FQNNGV. The CDR3 is 15 residues long. Trimming at V came to 1 base and at J to 2 bases, leaving 2 bases not matched to a gene. This CDR3 reads CASSLAGTAYNEQFF. The CDR3 nucleotides are TGTGCCAGCAGCTTAGCGGGGACAGCCTACAATGAGCAGTTCTTC. Variable domain in full (rest from reference TRBV11-2 and TRBJ2-1): EAGVAQSPRYKIIEKRQSVAFWCNPISGHATLYWYQQILGQGPKLLIQFQNNGVVDDSQLPKDRFSAERLKGVDSTLKIQPAKLEDSAVYLCASSLAGTAYNEQFFGPGTRLTVL.

The rearrangement joins TRBV10-3 to TRBJ2-5; 9 bases align to TRBD1. Germline V gene lookup returns CDR1 ENHRY and CDR2 SYGVKD. The V segment lost 4 bases and the J segment 3 bases; nucleotides outside the gene matches: 6. The CDR3 is made up of 15 amino acids. CDR3 coding DNA: TGTGCCATCAGTGGGGGACAGGGTAAAGAAGAGACCCAGTACTTC. Translating it yields CAISGGQGKEETQYF.

CDR3 residues: CASKKGTGATNEKLFF. DNA for the CDR3: TGTGCCAGTAAGAAAGGGACAGGGGCAACTAATGAAAAACTGTTTTTT. The chain has TRBV19 and TRBJ1-4; 10 bases agree with TRBD1. The CDR3 extends over 16 amino acids. Germline-derived CDR1 and CDR2 are LNHDA and SQIVND (reference sequence). Trimming cost V 7 bases and J 0 bases; bases outside gene matches: 5.

This chain connects TRBV4-1 to TRBJ1-2; tentative D call: TRBD1 (6 bases). Germline V CDR1 and CDR2: MGHRA, YSYEKL. The CDR3 is 14 amino acids. Trimming cost V 2 bases and J 8 bases, with 15 bases left between them. In DNA form, the CDR3 reads TGCGCCAGCAGCCAAATGGTAGGGGGTCGCGGCTACACCTTC. It specifies CASSQMVGGRGYTF.

The chain is built from TRBV6-5 and TRBJ1-1, with 9 nucleotides matching TRBD1. This CDR3 comprises 15 residues. V was clipped by 6 bases and J by 3 bases; unmatched bases: 8. Per the germline V gene, CDR1 is MNHEY and CDR2 is SVGAGI. CDR3 DNA: TGTGCCAGCAGATCTAGACAGGGGGTCTACACTGAAGCTTTCTTT. Protein product: CASRSRQGVYTEAFF.

CDR3 sequence reads: CASSQVGTGDREQYF. For the CDR3, the DNA is TGCGCCAGCAGCCAAGTTGGGACAGGGGATAGAGAGCAGTACTTC. This rearrangement joins TRBV4-1 to TRBJ2-7, with 10 bases fitting TRBD1. This CDR3 has 15 residues. With 1 base clipped from V and 7 bases from J, the junction kept 7 bases outside the gene matches. Germline CDR1 MGHRA, CDR2 YSYEKL.

The rearrangement joins TRBV19 to TRBJ1-2; tentative D call: TRBD1 (5 bases). CDR3 length equals 14 residues. V lost 9 bases and J lost 2, with 16 bases in between. Germline V CDR1 and CDR2: LNHDA, SQIVND (reference sequence). In DNA form, the CDR3 reads TGTGCCAGCGGGGACTGGAGTCCGAACTATGGCTACACCTTC. Protein: CASGDWSPNYGYTF.

The chain couples TRBV29-1 to TRBJ1-3; D gene unclear. The CDR3 totals 15 residues. Looked up from germline, CDR1 is SQVTM and CDR2 is ANQGSEA. Trimming removed 4 bases at V and 2 bases at J, with 15 bases between. The CDR3 DNA sequence: TGCAGCGTTGCCCTTTCTGTGGCACCTGGAAACACCATATATTTT. Amino acids: CSVALSVAPGNTIYF.

This chain joins TRBV7-9 and TRBJ1-1; D is perhaps TRBD1 (5 bases). The CDR3 has 15 amino acids. The germline V gene has CDR1 SEHNR and CDR2 FQNEAQ (reference sequence). V lost 5 bases, J lost 4 bases, and 17 bases lay in between. The CDR3 region is CASSQSGGKGTEAFF. CDR3 in DNA: TGTGCCAGCAGCCAATCCGGGGGTAAGGGCACTGAAGCTTTCTTT.

The chain uses TRBV7-9 and TRBJ1-2; D call uncertain. There are 13 residues in the CDR3. The V gene's germline CDR1 is SEHNR and CDR2 FQNEAQ (reference sequence). With 0 bases removed from V and 3 bases from J, the gap between germline ends came to 5 bases. CDR3 region: CASSLAQDYGYTF. In DNA, the CDR3 is TGTGCCAGCAGCTTAGCGCAGGACTATGGCTACACCTTC.

The CDR3 spells CASSYSERSQETQYF. The CDR3 region has the DNA TGTGCCAGCAGTTACTCCGAGAGGAGCCAAGAGACCCAGTACTTC. This sequence joins TRBV6-6 and TRBJ2-5, with D unclear. This CDR3 region has 15 residues. Per germline, CDR1 MNHNY and CDR2 SVGAGI (reference sequence). V lost 0 bases to trimming and J lost 1 base, with 9 bases between them.

The chain links TRBV30 to TRBJ1-1; D unresolved. From germline, CDR1 is GTSNPN and CDR2 SVGIG (reference sequence). This CDR3 spans 12 amino acids. V lost 3 bases to trimming and J lost 10 bases, with 15 bases between them. The CDR3 sequence is CAWSPGYPGAFF. The CDR3 DNA follows: TGTGCCTGGAGCCCGGGATACCCTGGAGCTTTCTTT. Full variable domain (missing parts from reference TRBV30 and TRBJ1-1): SQTIHQWPATLVQPVGSPLSLECTVEGTSNPNLYWYRQAAGRGLQLLFYSVGIGQISSEVPQNLSASRPQDRQFILSSKKLLLSDSGFYLCAWSPGYPGAFFGQGTRLTVV.